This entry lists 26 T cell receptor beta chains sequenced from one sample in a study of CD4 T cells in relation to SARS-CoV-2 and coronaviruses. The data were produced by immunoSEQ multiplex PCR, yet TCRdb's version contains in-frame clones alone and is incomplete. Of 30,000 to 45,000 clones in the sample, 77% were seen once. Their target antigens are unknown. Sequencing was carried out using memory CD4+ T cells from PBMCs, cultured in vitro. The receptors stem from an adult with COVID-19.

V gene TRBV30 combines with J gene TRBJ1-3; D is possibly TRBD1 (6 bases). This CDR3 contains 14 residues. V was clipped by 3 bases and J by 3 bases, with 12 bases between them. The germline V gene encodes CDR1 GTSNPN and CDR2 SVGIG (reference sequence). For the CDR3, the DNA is TGTGCCTGGAGCCCGGACAGTCTTGGAAACACCATATATTTT. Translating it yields CAWSPDSLGNTIYF.

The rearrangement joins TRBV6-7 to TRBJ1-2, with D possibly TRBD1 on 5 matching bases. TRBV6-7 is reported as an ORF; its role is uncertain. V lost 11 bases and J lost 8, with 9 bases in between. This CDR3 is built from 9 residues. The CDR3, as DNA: TGTGCCTTGGGGGAAGGCTACACCTTC. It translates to CALGEGYTF.

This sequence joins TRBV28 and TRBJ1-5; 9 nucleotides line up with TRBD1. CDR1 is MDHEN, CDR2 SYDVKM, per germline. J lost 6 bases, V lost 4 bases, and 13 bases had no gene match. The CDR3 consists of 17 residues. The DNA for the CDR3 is TGTGCCAGCAGTTCGCCCAGGTCCACAGGGGGCGGTCAGCCCCAGCATTTT. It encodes CASSSPRSTGGGQPQHF.

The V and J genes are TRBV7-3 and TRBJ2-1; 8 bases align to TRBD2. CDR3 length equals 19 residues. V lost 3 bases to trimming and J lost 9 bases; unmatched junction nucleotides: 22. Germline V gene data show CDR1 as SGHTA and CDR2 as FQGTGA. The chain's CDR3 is CASSFLSRSTSGLVREQFF. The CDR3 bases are TGTGCCAGCAGCTTCCTATCACGAAGTACTAGCGGCCTCGTCCGTGAGCAGTTCTTC.

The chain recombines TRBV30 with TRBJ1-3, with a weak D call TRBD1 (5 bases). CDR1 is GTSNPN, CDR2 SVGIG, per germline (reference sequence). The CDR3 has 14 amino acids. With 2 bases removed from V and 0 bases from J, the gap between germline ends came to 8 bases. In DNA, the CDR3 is TGTGCCTGGAGTCGGACACCCTCTGGAAACACCATATATTTT. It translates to CAWSRTPSGNTIYF. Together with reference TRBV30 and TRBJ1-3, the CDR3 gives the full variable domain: SQTIHQWPATLVQPVGSPLSLECTVEGTSNPNLYWYRQAAGRGLQLLFYSVGIGQISSEVPQNLSASRPQDRQFILSSKKLLLSDSGFYLCAWSRTPSGNTIYFGEGSWLTVV.

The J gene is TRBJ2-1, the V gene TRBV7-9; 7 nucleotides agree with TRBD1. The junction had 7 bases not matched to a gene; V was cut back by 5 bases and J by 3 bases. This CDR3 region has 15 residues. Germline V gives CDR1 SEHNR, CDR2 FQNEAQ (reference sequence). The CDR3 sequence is CASSPLRGNYNEQFF. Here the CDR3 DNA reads TGTGCCAGCAGCCCACTCAGGGGGAACTACAATGAGCAGTTCTTC.

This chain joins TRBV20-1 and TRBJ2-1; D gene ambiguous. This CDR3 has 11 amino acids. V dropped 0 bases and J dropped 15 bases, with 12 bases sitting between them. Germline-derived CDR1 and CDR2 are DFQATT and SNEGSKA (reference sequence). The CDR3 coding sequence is TGCAGTGCTAGAGATAGACCTTTCTGGTTCTTC. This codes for CSARDRPFWFF.

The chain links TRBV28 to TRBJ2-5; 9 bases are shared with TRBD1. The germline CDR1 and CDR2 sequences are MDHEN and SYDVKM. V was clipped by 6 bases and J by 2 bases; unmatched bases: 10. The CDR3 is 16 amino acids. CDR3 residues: CASRIRTGVGQETQYF. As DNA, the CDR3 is TGTGCCAGCAGAATCAGGACAGGGGTAGGTCAAGAGACCCAGTACTTC.

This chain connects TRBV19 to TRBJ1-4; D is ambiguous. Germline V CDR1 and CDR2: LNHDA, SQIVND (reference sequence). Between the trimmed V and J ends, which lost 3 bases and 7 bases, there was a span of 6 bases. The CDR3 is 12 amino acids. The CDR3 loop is CASSISVEKLFF. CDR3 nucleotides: TGTGCCAGTAGTATTTCCGTTGAAAAACTGTTTTTT.

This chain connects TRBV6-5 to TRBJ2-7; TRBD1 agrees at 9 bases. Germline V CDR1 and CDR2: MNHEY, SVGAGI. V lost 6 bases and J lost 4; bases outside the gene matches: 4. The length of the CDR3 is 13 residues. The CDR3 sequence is CASSPGTGYEQYF. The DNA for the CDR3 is TGTGCCAGCAGCCCCGGGACAGGGTACGAGCAGTACTTC.

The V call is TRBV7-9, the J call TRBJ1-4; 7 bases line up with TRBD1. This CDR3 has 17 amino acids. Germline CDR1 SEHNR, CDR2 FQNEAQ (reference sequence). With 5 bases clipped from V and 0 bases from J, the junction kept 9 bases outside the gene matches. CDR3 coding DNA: TGTGCCAGCAGCCTACGACAGGGAGGAACAACTAATGAAAAACTGTTTTTT. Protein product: CASSLRQGGTTNEKLFF.

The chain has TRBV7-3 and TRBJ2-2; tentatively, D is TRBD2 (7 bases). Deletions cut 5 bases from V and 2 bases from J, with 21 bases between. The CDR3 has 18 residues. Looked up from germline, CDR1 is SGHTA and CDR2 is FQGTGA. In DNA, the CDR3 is TGTGCCAGCAGCCGATATCCGGTGGGGGGGCCTAACACCGGGGAGCTGTTTTTT. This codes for CASSRYPVGGPNTGELFF.

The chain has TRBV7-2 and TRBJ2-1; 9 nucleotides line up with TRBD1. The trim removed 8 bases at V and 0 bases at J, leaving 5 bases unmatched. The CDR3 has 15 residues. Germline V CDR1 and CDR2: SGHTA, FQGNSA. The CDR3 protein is CASSRDRDSYNEQFF. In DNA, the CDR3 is TGTGCCAGCTCCAGGGACAGGGACTCCTACAATGAGCAGTTCTTC.

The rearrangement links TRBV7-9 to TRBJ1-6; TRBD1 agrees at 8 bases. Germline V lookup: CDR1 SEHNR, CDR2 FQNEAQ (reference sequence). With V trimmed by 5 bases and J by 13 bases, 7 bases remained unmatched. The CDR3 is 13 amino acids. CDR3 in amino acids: CASSPGGFFPLHF. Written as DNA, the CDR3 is TGTGCCAGCAGCCCAGGGGGCTTCTTCCCCCTCCACTTT.

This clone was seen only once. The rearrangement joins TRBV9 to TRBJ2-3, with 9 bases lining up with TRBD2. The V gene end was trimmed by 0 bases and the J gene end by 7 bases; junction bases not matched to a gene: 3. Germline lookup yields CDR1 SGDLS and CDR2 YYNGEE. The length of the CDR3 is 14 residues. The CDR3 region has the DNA TGTGCCAGCAGCGTAGGGACTAGCGCGAATACGCAGTATTTT. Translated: CASSVGTSANTQYF.

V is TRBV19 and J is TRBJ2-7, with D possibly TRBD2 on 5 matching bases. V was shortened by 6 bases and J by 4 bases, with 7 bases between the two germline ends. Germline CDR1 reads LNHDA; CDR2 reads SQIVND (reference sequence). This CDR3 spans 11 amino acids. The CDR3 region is CASSPGYEQYF. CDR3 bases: TGTGCCAGTAGCCCGGGGTACGAGCAGTACTTC.

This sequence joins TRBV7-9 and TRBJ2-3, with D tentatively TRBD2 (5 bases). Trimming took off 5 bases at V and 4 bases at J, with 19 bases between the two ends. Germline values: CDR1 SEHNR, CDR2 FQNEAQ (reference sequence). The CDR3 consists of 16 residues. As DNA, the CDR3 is TGTGCCAGCAGCCCCACCGCGACGGGGAGCGCAGATACGCAGTATTTT. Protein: CASSPTATGSADTQYF.

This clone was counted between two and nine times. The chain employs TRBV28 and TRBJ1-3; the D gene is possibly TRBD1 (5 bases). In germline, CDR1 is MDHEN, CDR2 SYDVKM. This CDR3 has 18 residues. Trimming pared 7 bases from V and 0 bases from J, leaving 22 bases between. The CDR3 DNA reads TGTGCCAGCACCCTAAGGGGAGGCCTGGGAAGCTCTGGAAACACCATATATTTT. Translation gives CASTLRGGLGSSGNTIYF.

The CDR3 loop reads CSATAWDTQYF. CDR3 nucleotide sequence: TGCAGTGCCACCGCGTGGGATACGCAGTATTTT. The rearrangement links TRBV20-1 to TRBJ2-3, with unresolved D. This CDR3 region has 11 residues. Trimming stripped 6 bases from V and 6 bases from J, with 10 bases between. Germline V gene lookup returns CDR1 DFQATT and CDR2 SNEGSKA (reference sequence).

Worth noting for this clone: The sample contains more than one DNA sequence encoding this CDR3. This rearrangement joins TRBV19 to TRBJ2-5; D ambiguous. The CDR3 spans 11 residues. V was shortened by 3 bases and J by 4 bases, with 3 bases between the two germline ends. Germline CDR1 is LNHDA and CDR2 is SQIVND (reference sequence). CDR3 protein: CASSMGETQYF. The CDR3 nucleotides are TGTGCCAGTAGTATGGGAGAGACCCAGTACTTC.

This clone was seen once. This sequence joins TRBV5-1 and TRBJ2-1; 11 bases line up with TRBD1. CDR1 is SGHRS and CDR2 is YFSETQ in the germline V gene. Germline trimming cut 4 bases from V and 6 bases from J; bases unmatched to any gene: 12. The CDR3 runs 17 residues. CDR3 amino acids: CASSPNPSGTGGNEQFF. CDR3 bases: TGCGCCAGCAGCCCCAACCCCTCTGGGACAGGGGGCAATGAGCAGTTCTTC.

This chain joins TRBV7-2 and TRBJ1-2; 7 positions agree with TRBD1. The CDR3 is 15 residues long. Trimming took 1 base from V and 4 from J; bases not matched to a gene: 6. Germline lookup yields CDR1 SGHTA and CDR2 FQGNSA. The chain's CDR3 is CASSLDTGVLYGYTF. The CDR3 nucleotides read TGTGCCAGCAGCTTAGACACAGGGGTCCTCTATGGCTACACCTTC.

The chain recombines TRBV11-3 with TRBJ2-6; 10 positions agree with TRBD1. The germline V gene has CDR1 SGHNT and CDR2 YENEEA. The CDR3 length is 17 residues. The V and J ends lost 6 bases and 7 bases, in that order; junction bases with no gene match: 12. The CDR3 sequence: CASSNRDRGFSANVLTF. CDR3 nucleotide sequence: TGTGCCAGCAGTAATCGGGACAGGGGCTTTTCTGCCAACGTCCTGACTTTC.

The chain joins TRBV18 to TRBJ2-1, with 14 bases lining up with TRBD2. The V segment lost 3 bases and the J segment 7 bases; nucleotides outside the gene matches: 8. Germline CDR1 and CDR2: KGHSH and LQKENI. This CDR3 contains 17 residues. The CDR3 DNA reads TGTGCCAGCTCACCCAGGACTAGCGGGAGGTTCATGAATGAGCAGTTCTTC. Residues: CASSPRTSGRFMNEQFF. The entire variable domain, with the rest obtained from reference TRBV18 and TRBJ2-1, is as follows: NAGVMQNPRHLVRRRGQEARLRCSPMKGHSHVYWYRQLPEEGLKFMVYLQKENIIDESGMPKERFSAEFPKEGPSILRIQQVVRGDSAAYFCASSPRTSGRFMNEQFFGPGTRLTVL.

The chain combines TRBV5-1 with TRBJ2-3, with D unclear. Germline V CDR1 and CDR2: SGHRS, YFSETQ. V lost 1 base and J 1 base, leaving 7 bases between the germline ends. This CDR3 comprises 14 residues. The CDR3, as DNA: TGCGCCAGCAGCTTGTATTTGGGCACAGATACGCAGTATTTT. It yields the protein CASSLYLGTDTQYF.

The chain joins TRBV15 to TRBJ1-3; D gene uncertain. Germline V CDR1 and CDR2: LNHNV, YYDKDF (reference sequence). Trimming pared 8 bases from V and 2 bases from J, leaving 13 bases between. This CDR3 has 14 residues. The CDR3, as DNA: TGTGCCACCGGCGAGAGTTTCGCTGGAAACACCATATATTTT. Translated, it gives CATGESFAGNTIYF.